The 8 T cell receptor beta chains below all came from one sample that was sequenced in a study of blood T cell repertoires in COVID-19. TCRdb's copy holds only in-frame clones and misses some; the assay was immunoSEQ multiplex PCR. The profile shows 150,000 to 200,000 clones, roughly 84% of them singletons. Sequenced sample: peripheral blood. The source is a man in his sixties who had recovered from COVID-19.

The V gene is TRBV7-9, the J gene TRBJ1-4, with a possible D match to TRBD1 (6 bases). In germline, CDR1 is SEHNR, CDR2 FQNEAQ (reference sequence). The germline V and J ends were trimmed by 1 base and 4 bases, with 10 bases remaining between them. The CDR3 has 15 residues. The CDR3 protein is CASSLGGGSNEKLFF. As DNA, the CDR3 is TGTGCCAGCAGCTTAGGAGGGGGAAGTAATGAAAAACTGTTTTTT.

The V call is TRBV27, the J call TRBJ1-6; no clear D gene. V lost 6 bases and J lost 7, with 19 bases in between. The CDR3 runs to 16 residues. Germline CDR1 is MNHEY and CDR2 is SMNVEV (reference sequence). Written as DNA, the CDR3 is TGTGCCAGCAGAACAGCTCCGGCGGGCAGCAATTCACCCCTCCACTTT. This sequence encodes CASRTAPAGSNSPLHF.

CDR3 DNA: TGTGCCAGCAGTTATGATGGGACAACACTCCCCTACGAGCAGTACTTC. Its translation is CASSYDGTTLPYEQYF. The gene calls are TRBV6-5 and TRBJ2-7; perhaps TRBD1 as D (6 bases). The V end lost 3 bases, the J end lost 2 bases, and 17 bases lay between the germline ends. This CDR3 comprises 16 residues. Germline V gives CDR1 MNHEY, CDR2 SVGAGI.

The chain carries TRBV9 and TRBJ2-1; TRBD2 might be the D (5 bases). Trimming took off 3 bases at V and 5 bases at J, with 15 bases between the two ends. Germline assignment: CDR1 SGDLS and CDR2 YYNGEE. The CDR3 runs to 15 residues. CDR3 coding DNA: TGTGCCAGCAGCGGCGGCGGGTTAGCCGACAATGAGCAGTTCTTC. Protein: CASSGGGLADNEQFF.

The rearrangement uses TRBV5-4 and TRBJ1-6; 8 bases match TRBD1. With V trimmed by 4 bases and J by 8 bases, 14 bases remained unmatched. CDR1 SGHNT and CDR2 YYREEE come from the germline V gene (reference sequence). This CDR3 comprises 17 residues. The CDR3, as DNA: TGTGCCAGCAGCCCTACTGGGGGAACAGGGGGTGATTCACCCCTCCACTTT. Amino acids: CASSPTGGTGGDSPLHF.

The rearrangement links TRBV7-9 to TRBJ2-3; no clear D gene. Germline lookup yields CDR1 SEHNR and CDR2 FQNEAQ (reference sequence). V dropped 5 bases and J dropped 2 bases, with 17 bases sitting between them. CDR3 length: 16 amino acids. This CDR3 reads CASSLTPGPYTDTQYF. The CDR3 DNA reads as TGTGCCAGCAGCCTCACGCCGGGTCCCTACACAGATACGCAGTATTTT. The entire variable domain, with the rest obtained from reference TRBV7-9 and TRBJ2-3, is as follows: DTGVSQNPRHKITKRGQNVTFRCDPISEHNRLYWYRQTLGQGPEFLTYFQNEAQLEKSRLLSDRFSAERPKGSFSTLEIQRTEQGDSAMYLCASSLTPGPYTDTQYFGPGTRLTVL.

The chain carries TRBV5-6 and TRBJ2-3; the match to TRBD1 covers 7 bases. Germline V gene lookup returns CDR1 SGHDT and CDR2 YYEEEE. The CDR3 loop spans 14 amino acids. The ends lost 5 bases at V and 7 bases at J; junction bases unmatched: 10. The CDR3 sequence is CASRDRSEGYTQYF. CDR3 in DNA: TGTGCCAGCAGGGACAGGTCGGAAGGGTATACGCAGTATTTT.

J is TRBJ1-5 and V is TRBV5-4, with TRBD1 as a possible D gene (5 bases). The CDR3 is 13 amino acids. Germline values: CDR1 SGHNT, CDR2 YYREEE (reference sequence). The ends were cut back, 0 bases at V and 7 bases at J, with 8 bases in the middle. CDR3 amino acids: CASSLDGGQPQHF. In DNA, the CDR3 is TGTGCCAGCAGCTTGGACGGGGGACAGCCCCAGCATTTT.